A selection of T cell receptor beta chains follows, all from one sample in a study of blood T cell repertoires in COVID-19. Profiled with immunoSEQ multiplex PCR; TCRdb holds only in-frame clones, not every one. The sample includes roughly 430,000 clones, nearly 90% of them seen just once. The sequencing sample was made of PBMCs or T cells enriched from blood (not recorded which). These receptors were taken from a middle-aged woman with acute COVID-19. CDR3s include the opening cysteine and the closing phenylalanine or tryptophan. D genes are given only for firm matches. Only part of the rows carry a size: once, few, many, or a class if the clone is expanded.

V: TRBV19; size: .; D: .; J: TRBJ1-5; CDR3: CASSMGHYSNQPQHF; DNA: TGTGCCAGTAGTATGGGACACTATAGCAATCAGCCCCAGCATTTT
V: TRBV7-9; size: .; D: .; J: TRBJ2-1; CDR3: CASSPGATGGKGWDEQFF; DNA: TGTGCCAGCAGCCCTGGGGCGACGGGCGGGAAGGGTTGGGATGAGCAGTTCTTC
V: TRBV7-2; size: .; D: .; J: TRBJ2-7; CDR3: CASSPRRGRDEVLRYEQYF; DNA: TGTGCCAGCAGCCCAAGGCGGGGCAGGGACGAAGTTTTGAGGTACGAGCAGTACTTC
V: TRBV6-5; size: .; D: TRBD2; J: TRBJ2-7; CDR3: CASSYSRAGGPYEQYF; DNA: TGTGCCAGCAGTTACTCGAGGGCGGGGGGACCCTACGAGCAGTACTTC
V: TRBV14; size: .; D: TRBD1; J: TRBJ1-6; CDR3: CASSQGQGANSPLHF; DNA: TGTGCCAGCAGCCAAGGCCAGGGGGCGAATTCACCCCTCCACTTT
V: TRBV4-2; size: once; D: .; J: TRBJ2-6; CDR3: CASSQDHGVLTF; DNA: TGTGCCAGCAGCCAAGATCACGGGGTCCTGACTTTC
V: TRBV3-1/TRBV3-2; size: .; D: .; J: TRBJ1-2; CDR3: CASSQDAGDYGYTF; DNA: TGTGCCAGCAGCCAAGATGCGGGAGACTATGGCTACACCTTC
V: TRBV10-3; size: .; D: TRBD1; J: TRBJ1-6; CDR3: CAIRDPGQGSDSPLHF; DNA: TGTGCCATCAGAGACCCGGGACAGGGGAGTGATTCACCCCTCCACTTT
V: TRBV27; size: .; D: .; J: TRBJ1-5; CDR3: CASSLGEDQPQHF; DNA: TGTGCCAGCAGTCTAGGGGAAGATCAGCCCCAGCATTTT
V: TRBV5-1; size: few; D: .; J: TRBJ1-2; CDR3: CASSLFQGGNNYGYTF; DNA: TGCGCCAGCAGCTTGTTTCAAGGAGGGAATAACTATGGCTACACCTTC